A single sample is the source of the 4 T cell receptor beta chains below, sequenced in a study of metastatic and nonmetastatic thyroid tumors. Patients were all untreated before their thyroid surgery. TCRdb re-called the PCR reads via MiXCR. This table holds about 15,000 clones, about a quarter found once. Sequencing input: adjacent normal tissue. These receptors originate from a female donor with papillary thyroid cancer or a benign thyroid nodule (not recorded which). Some clones in this sample may be carry-over from other donors' samples.

The gene calls are TRBV11-3 and TRBJ2-3; no clear D gene. Germline-derived CDR1 and CDR2 are SGHNT and YENEEA. V lost 8 bases to trimming and J lost 0 bases, with 6 bases between them. The CDR3 totals 12 residues. The CDR3 spells CASHTSTDTQYF. The CDR3 coding sequence is TGTGCCAGCCACACGAGCACAGATACGCAGTATTTT.

Comments on this clone: Distinct nucleotide sequences in the sample also encode this CDR3. The chain joins TRBV5-6 to TRBJ1-5; 10 bases map to TRBD1. The CDR3 is 15 amino acids. V gave up 1 base and J gave up 7 bases; unmatched junction bases: 5. Germline CDR1 SGHDT, CDR2 YYEEEE. CDR3 coding DNA: TGTGCCAGCAGCTTGTGGACAGGGGGTAACCAGCCCCAGCATTTT. This encodes CASSLWTGGNQPQHF.

This clone occurred a few times. The gene calls are TRBV28 and TRBJ1-4; D perhaps matches TRBD1 (6 bases). Germline lookup yields CDR1 MDHEN and CDR2 SYDVKM. This CDR3 contains 14 residues. V shed 4 bases and J shed 0 bases, with 6 bases lying between them. The CDR3 bases are TGTGCCAGCAGTTCAGGGGCAACTAATGAAAAACTGTTTTTT. Protein product: CASSSGATNEKLFF.

This rearrangement joins TRBV10-3 to TRBJ1-1; TRBD1 aligns across 8 bases. V shed 3 bases, J shed 5 bases, and the junction held 14 bases outside the gene matches. Germline CDR1 ENHRY, CDR2 SYGVKD. This CDR3 contains 17 residues. In nucleotides, the CDR3 is TGTGCCATCAGTGACCAAACCCAAGGGACAGGCGGGACTGAAGCTTTCTTT. Residues: CAISDQTQGTGGTEAFF.